A single sample gave rise to the 8 T cell receptor beta chains below, sequenced in a study of identical twins. TCRdb reprocessed the 5' RACE reads via MiXCR and lists one record per CDR3 protein. The repertoire holds 600,000 to 800,000 distinct CDR3 sequences, with approximately 21% as singletons. A further study also used this sample, focusing on T cells expressing NK-cell markers.

The sample comprised PBMCs. All receptors come from a young woman in good health.

This clonotype turned up a few times. The chain joins TRBV29-1 to TRBJ2-6; maybe TRBD2 (6 bases). V was pared by 6 bases and J by 4 bases, with 10 bases between. The CDR3 sequence is 13 residues long. Germline V gene data show CDR1 as SQVTM and CDR2 as ANQGSEA. Here the CDR3 reads CSVRGDGANVLTF. CDR3 DNA sequence: TGCAGCGTGCGGGGAGACGGGGCCAACGTCCTGACTTTC.

This clonotype was seen only once. The gene calls are TRBV7-6 and TRBJ2-7; D is perhaps TRBD1 or TRBD2 (7 bases each). CDR1 and CDR2 (germline): SGHVS, FNYEAQ. The V gene lost 5 bases and the J gene lost 4 bases, with 18 bases spanning the gap. There are 15 residues in the CDR3. Here the CDR3 reads CASSPPEQGGYEQYF. CDR3 in DNA: TGTGCCAGCAGCCCGCCCGAGCAGGGGGGGTACGAGCAGTACTTC.

This clonotype was counted between two and nine times. The V and J genes are TRBV9 and TRBJ1-1; D perhaps matches TRBD1 (6 bases). Per the germline V gene, CDR1 is SGDLS and CDR2 is YYNGEE. This CDR3 region has 17 residues. V lost 0 bases and J 0 bases, leaving 15 bases between the germline ends. The CDR3 DNA sequence: TGTGCCAGCAGCGTAGTGGGTGGGGGGCCCATGAACACTGAAGCTTTCTTT. Its protein is CASSVVGGGPMNTEAFF. Complete variable domain (other parts from reference TRBV9 and TRBJ1-1): DSGVTQTPKHLITATGQRVTLRCSPRSGDLSVYWYQQSLDQGLQFLIQYYNGEERAKGNILERFSAQQFPDLHSELNLSSLELGDSALYFCASSVVGGGPMNTEAFFGQGTRLTVV.

A remark on this clonotype: This may come from a read error, since a much larger clone is one base off. The rearrangement links TRBV18 to TRBJ1-4; the D is unclear. CDR3 length equals 12 residues. The V gene's germline CDR1 is KGHSH and CDR2 LQKENI. The DNA of the CDR3 is TGTGCCAGCTCACCCCGGGGTGAAAAACTGTCTTTT. Translated: CASSPRGEKLSF.

The V and J genes are TRBV20-1 and TRBJ1-5; the match to TRBD1 covers 7 bases. This CDR3 is built from 15 residues. V shed 5 bases and J 4 bases; nucleotides not matched to a gene: 11. Looked up from germline, CDR1 is DFQATT and CDR2 is SNEGSKA (reference sequence). The CDR3 here is CSALNRGRSNQPQHF. The CDR3 DNA reads TGCAGTGCTTTGAACAGGGGACGGTCGAATCAGCCCCAGCATTTT.

The J gene is TRBJ1-1, the V gene TRBV20-1, with D maybe TRBD1 (6 bases). CDR1 is DFQATT and CDR2 is SNEGSKA in the germline V gene (reference sequence). The CDR3 loop spans 14 amino acids. V was trimmed by 5 bases and J by 4 bases, leaving 17 bases between them. The CDR3 nucleotides are TGCAGTGCTCCCCAAGGGGGGGGATCCACTGAAGCTTTCTTT. It encodes CSAPQGGGSTEAFF.

The V and J genes are TRBV15 and TRBJ2-7, with D possibly matching TRBD2 (6 bases). Trimming took 3 bases from V and 2 from J, leaving 11 bases between them. This CDR3 comprises 14 residues. Germline assignment: CDR1 LNHNV and CDR2 YYDKDF (reference sequence). CDR3 coding DNA: TGTGCCACCAGCAGGCGGGGCCTCACCTACGAGCAGTACTTC. Translation gives CATSRRGLTYEQYF.

This clonotype was counted once. The gene calls are TRBV5-1 and TRBJ2-1; no firm D call. The CDR3 totals 14 residues. The germline gives CDR1 SGHRS, CDR2 YFSETQ. V lost 2 bases and J lost 7, with 13 bases in between. DNA for the CDR3: TGCGCCAGCAGCTTTGGCGGAGCCAGGAATGAGCAGTTCTTC. Protein sequence: CASSFGGARNEQFF. Using reference TRBV5-1 and TRBJ2-1 for the parts outside the CDR3, the full variable domain is KAGVTQTPRYLIKTRGQQVTLSCSPISGHRSVSWYQQTPGQGLQFLFEYFSETQRNKGNFPGRFSGRQFSNSRSEMNVSTLELGDSALYLCASSFGGARNEQFFGPGTRLTVL.